This T cell receptor (beta chain) comes out of a study of Tregs in tolerant kidney transplant recipients. Study observations and caveats: Biological reproducibility was not directly addressed, but technical replication error appeared minimal. The small number of patients limits these findings pending further validation. Activated donor B cell expansion appeared to reveal the most relevant donor-specific TCRbeta repertoire.

Clones were sequenced by immunoSEQ multiplex PCR, and TCRdb holds only the in-frame ones, with some missing. The sample lists around 30,000 clones; 70% to 85% were seen once. The length of the CDR3 is 13 residues. Germline CDR1 and CDR2: MGHRA and YSYEKL. V gave up 0 bases and J gave up 5 bases, with 8 bases separating them. With respect to this clone: What it binds is not known.

This sequence originates from a human donor in good health. Material: Tregs from blood cultured with allogeneic cells. This chain connects TRBV4-1 to TRBJ2-7, with unresolved D. In nucleotides, the CDR3 is TGCGCCAGCAGCCAAGAACTTCAAAACGAGCAGTACTTC. It translates to CASSQELQNEQYF.